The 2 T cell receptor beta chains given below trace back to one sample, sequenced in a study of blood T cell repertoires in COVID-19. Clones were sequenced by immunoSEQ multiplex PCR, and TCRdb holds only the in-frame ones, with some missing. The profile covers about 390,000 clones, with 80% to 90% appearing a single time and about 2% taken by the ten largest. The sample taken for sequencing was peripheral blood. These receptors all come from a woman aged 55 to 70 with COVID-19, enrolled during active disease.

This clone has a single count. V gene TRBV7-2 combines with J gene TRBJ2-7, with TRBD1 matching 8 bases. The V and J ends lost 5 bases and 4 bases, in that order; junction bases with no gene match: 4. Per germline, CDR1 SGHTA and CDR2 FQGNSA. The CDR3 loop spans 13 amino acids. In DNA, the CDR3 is TGTGCCAGCAGCCGACGACAGGGGTACGAGCAGTACTTC. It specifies CASSRRQGYEQYF.

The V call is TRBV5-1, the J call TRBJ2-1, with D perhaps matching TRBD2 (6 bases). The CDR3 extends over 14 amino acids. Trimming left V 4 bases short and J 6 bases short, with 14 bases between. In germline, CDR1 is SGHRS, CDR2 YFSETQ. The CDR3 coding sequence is TGCGCCAGCAGCCTCGGGACTCCCAGCAATGAGCAGTTCTTC. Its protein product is CASSLGTPSNEQFF. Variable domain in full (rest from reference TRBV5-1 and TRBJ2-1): KAGVTQTPRYLIKTRGQQVTLSCSPISGHRSVSWYQQTPGQGLQFLFEYFSETQRNKGNFPGRFSGRQFSNSRSEMNVSTLELGDSALYLCASSLGTPSNEQFFGPGTRLTVL.